A single sample is the source of the 13 T cell receptor beta chains below, sequenced in a study of shared clonotypes between healthy human individuals. Data came from immunoSEQ multiplex PCR; TCRdb stores just in-frame clones and leaves some out. The table lists a few million clones, roughly nine tenths of them singletons. Sequencing was carried out using naive CD4+ T cells sorted from blood. Subset in this sample: CD45RA+ positively selected. The receptors were sampled from a man aged 18 to 29 in good health.

V gene TRBV4-3 combines with J gene TRBJ2-5, with 16 bases aligning to TRBD2. V was pared by 4 bases and J by 5 bases, with 10 bases of the junction left unmatched. This CDR3 comprises 18 residues. From germline, CDR1 is LGHNA and CDR2 YSLEER. CDR3 nucleotides: TGCGCCAGCAGCCGAACCGGGACTAGCGGGAGGGCCGGGGAGACCCAGTACTTC. This encodes CASSRTGTSGRAGETQYF.

This chain uses TRBV5-4 with TRBJ2-1, with TRBD2 matching over 10 bases. Germline V gives CDR1 SGHNT, CDR2 YYREEE (reference sequence). This CDR3 is built from 15 residues. The junction had 8 bases not matched to a gene; V was cut back by 1 base and J by 10 bases. The DNA for the CDR3 is TGTGCCAGCAGCTTGCCTAGCGGGAGCTCGCGGGAGCAGTTCTTC. The encoded protein is CASSLPSGSSREQFF. Looking up the rest from reference TRBV5-4 and TRBJ2-1 gives the full variable domain: ETGVTQSPTHLIKTRGQQVTLRCSSQSGHNTVSWYQQALGQGPQFIFQYYREEENGRGNFPPRFSGLQFPNYSSELNVNALELDDSALYLCASSLPSGSSREQFFGPGTRLTVL.

The genes are TRBV2 and TRBJ2-4; D is possibly TRBD2 (5 bases). The germline gives CDR1 SNHLY, CDR2 FYNNEI. Trimming shortened V by 3 bases and J by 7 bases, and 16 bases separated the two germline ends. This CDR3 is 15 amino acids long. The CDR3 nucleotides read TGTGCCAGCAGTGAGGAGGCAGCGGCTAATAACATTCAGTACTTC. It encodes CASSEEAAANNIQYF.

The J gene is TRBJ1-1, the V gene TRBV19, with unresolved D. Trimming left V 4 bases short and J 5 bases short, with 23 bases between. The CDR3 runs to 17 residues. The germline V gene encodes CDR1 LNHDA and CDR2 SQIVND (reference sequence). The CDR3 here is CASSTHYSTVMMTEAFF. The DNA of the CDR3 is TGTGCCAGTAGTACCCACTATTCGACGGTAATGATGACTGAAGCTTTCTTT.

The table lists this clone with a count of one. For the CDR3, the DNA is TGTGCCAGCAGAGGAGGACAGGGAACGAGTGAAAAACTGTTTTTT. This codes for CASRGGQGTSEKLFF. This chain uses TRBV5-4 with TRBJ1-4, with 8 positions matching TRBD1. CDR1 is SGHNT, CDR2 YYREEE, per germline (reference sequence). V was pared by 5 bases and J by 7 bases, with 10 bases of the junction left unmatched. The length of the CDR3 is 15 residues.

CDR3 amino acids: CASSLGAGSQETQYF. The DNA for the CDR3 is TGCGCCAGCAGCTTGGGAGCAGGGTCCCAAGAGACCCAGTACTTC. J is TRBJ2-5 and V is TRBV5-1; possibly TRBD1 for D (5 bases). V lost 0 bases to trimming and J lost 1 base, with 10 bases between them. The CDR3 covers 15 residues. The germline V gene has CDR1 SGHRS and CDR2 YFSETQ.

J is TRBJ2-1 and V is TRBV2, with TRBD2 identical over 7 bases. Germline V gene data show CDR1 as SNHLY and CDR2 as FYNNEI. V shed 3 bases, J shed 14 bases, and the junction held 10 bases outside the gene matches. This CDR3 contains 13 residues. CDR3 DNA sequence: TGTGCCAGCAGTGAGGGGGGGGTCTCCACGAAGTTCTTC. The encoded protein is CASSEGGVSTKFF.

The CDR3 coding sequence is TGTGCCAGCAGCCTGACGGGTACCTCTGGGGCCAACGTCCTGACTTTC. Amino acids: CASSLTGTSGANVLTF. J is TRBJ2-6 and V is TRBV25-1; D call uncertain. V was trimmed by 6 bases and J by 0 bases, leaving 12 bases between them. Germline lookup yields CDR1 MGHDK and CDR2 SYGVNS. The CDR3 length is 16 residues.

The chain links TRBV6-1 to TRBJ2-7; D unclear. Per the germline V gene, CDR1 is MNHNS and CDR2 is SASEGT. Trimming left V 6 bases short and J 2 bases short, with 11 bases between. There are 13 residues in the CDR3. The CDR3 region is CASSMDLPYEQYF. CDR3 sequence (DNA): TGTGCCAGCAGCATGGACCTACCCTACGAGCAGTACTTC.

V usage is TRBV15 and J usage is TRBJ1-4; 8 bases match TRBD1. CDR1 and CDR2 (germline): LNHNV, YYDKDF (reference sequence). The ends lost 6 bases at V and 5 bases at J; junction bases unmatched: 8. The CDR3 covers 15 residues. This chain's CDR3 is CATRSPGTGNEKLFF. CDR3 DNA: TGTGCCACCAGAAGCCCCGGGACAGGCAATGAAAAACTGTTTTTT.

The V and J genes are TRBV7-2 and TRBJ2-3, with a weak D call TRBD2 (5 bases). This CDR3 has 14 residues. Trimming removed 5 bases from V and 6 bases from J, with 15 bases in between. Germline V lookup: CDR1 SGHTA, CDR2 FQGNSA. CDR3 nucleotide sequence: TGTGCCAGCAGCCCCTCGGGATCTGCCGATACGCAGTATTTT. This translates into CASSPSGSADTQYF.

The chain links TRBV30 to TRBJ2-5; 11 bases align to TRBD2. The germline CDR1 and CDR2 sequences are GTSNPN and SVGIG (reference sequence). The V gene end was trimmed by 6 bases and the J gene end by 5 bases; junction bases not matched to a gene: 5. The CDR3 contains 13 residues. As DNA, the CDR3 is TGTGCCTGCCGACTAGCGGGACGGGAGACCCAGTACTTC. It codes for CACRLAGRETQYF.

The CDR3 reads CASSEGGRVQPQHF. CDR3 sequence (DNA): TGTGCCAGCAGTGAAGGCGGGAGGGTCCAGCCCCAGCATTTT. V usage is TRBV2 and J usage is TRBJ1-5, with D unresolved. Germline CDR1 SNHLY, CDR2 FYNNEI. The CDR3 is 14 residues long. V lost 1 base, J lost 7 bases, and 11 bases lay in between.